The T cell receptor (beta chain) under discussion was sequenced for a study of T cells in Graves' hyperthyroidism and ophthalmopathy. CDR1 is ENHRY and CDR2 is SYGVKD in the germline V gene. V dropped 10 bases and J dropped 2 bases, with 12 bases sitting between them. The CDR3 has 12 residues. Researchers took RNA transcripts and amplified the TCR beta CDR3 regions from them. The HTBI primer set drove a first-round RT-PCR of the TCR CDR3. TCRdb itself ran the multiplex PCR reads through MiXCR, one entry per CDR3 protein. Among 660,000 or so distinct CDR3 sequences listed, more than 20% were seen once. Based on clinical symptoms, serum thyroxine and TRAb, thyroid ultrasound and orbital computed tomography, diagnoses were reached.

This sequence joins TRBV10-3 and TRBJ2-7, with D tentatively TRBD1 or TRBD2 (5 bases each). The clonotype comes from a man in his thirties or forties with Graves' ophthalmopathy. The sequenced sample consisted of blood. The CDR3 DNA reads TGTGCCACCAACCGGGGCGCCTACGAGCAGTACTTC. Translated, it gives CATNRGAYEQYF.